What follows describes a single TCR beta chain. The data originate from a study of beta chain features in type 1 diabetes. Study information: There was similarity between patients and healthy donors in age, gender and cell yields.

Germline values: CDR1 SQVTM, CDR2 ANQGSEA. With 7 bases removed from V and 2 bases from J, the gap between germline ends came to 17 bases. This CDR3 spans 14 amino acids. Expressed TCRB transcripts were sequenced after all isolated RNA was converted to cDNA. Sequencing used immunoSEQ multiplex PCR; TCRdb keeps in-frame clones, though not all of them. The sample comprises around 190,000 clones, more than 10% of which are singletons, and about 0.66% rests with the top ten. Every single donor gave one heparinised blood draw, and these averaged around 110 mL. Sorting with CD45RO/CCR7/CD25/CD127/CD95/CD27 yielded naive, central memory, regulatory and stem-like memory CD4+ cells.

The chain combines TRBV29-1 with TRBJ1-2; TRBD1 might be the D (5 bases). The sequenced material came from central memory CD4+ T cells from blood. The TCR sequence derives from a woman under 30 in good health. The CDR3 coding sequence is TGCAGCGCCTCCCCCAAAGGGGTGAACTATGGCTACACCTTC. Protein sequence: CSASPKGVNYGYTF.